These T cell receptor beta chains were read from a single sample in a study of glioma-infiltrating T cells. TCRdb used MiXCR to reprocess the multiplex PCR reads, holding one entry per CDR3 protein. Altogether around 120,000 distinct CDR3 sequences are present, roughly a quarter being singletons, with the ten largest covering 27%. Specimen: glioma tissue, nonneoplastic brain tissue, or PBMCs (not recorded which). The receptors shown here come from a human donor with low-grade glioma or glioblastoma, undergoing nonglioma brain surgery, or in good health (not recorded which). CDR3s include the opening cysteine and the closing phenylalanine or tryptophan. Fields, in order: V gene, D gene, J gene, clone size, CDR3 protein, CDR3 DNA. A D gene is named only where the DNA matches it firmly. The size field is filled for only some rows; it gives once, few, many or a size class.

V gene: TRBV28; D gene: .; J gene: TRBJ2-3; clone size: .; CDR3 protein: CASSSDNWDTQYF; CDR3 DNA: TGTGCCAGCAGTTCAGACAATTGGGATACGCAGTATTTT
V gene: TRBV7-2; D gene: TRBD1; J gene: TRBJ2-1; clone size: few; CDR3 protein: CASSPDRGLAGPYNEQFF; CDR3 DNA: TGTGCCAGCAGCCCGGACAGGGGGCTAGCGGGCCCATACAATGAGCAGTTCTTC
V gene: TRBV12-3/TRBV12-4; D gene: TRBD1; J gene: TRBJ1-5; clone size: .; CDR3 protein: CASRTGTGENQPQHF; CDR3 DNA: TGTGCCAGCAGAACCGGGACAGGTGAAAATCAGCCCCAGCATTTT
V gene: TRBV6-1; D gene: .; J gene: TRBJ1-1; clone size: many; CDR3 protein: CASTFRVSYTEAFF; CDR3 DNA: TGTGCCAGCACCTTCAGGGTGTCGTACACTGAAGCTTTCTTT
V gene: TRBV11-2; D gene: .; J gene: TRBJ2-3; clone size: medium-sized; CDR3 protein: CASSLDPVGPLDTQYF; CDR3 DNA: TGTGCCAGCAGCTTAGATCCGGTCGGGCCACTAGATACGCAGTATTTT
V gene: TRBV24-1; D gene: TRBD1; J gene: TRBJ2-5; clone size: few; CDR3 protein: CATSDRTGDQETQYF; CDR3 DNA: TGTGCCACCAGTGACCGGACAGGGGATCAAGAGACCCAGTACTTC
V gene: TRBV20-1; D gene: TRBD2; J gene: TRBJ2-1; clone size: .; CDR3 protein: CSARDTQLGLGGGQFF; CDR3 DNA: TGCAGTGCTAGAGATACTCAATTGGGACTAGGTGGTGGGCAGTTCTTC
V gene: TRBV29-1; D gene: TRBD2; J gene: TRBJ2-1; clone size: .; CDR3 protein: CSVSGGVLYNEQFF; CDR3 DNA: TGCAGCGTTAGCGGGGGAGTACTTTACAATGAGCAGTTCTTC
V gene: TRBV19; D gene: .; J gene: TRBJ1-2; clone size: few; CDR3 protein: CASSKDPANYGYTF; CDR3 DNA: TGTGCCAGTAGTAAAGATCCGGCTAACTATGGCTACACCTTC
V gene: TRBV19; D gene: .; J gene: TRBJ2-1; clone size: few; CDR3 protein: CASSSLSDEQFF; CDR3 DNA: TGTGCCAGTAGCTCCTTGAGCGATGAGCAGTTCTTC
V gene: TRBV6-1; D gene: TRBD1; J gene: TRBJ2-2; clone size: many; CDR3 protein: CASRTDRATGELFF; CDR3 DNA: TGTGCCAGCAGAACCGACAGGGCGACCGGGGAGCTGTTTTTT
V gene: TRBV6-4; D gene: TRBD1; J gene: TRBJ2-3; clone size: .; CDR3 protein: CASRANRGGTDTQYF; CDR3 DNA: TGTGCCAGCAGGGCGAACAGGGGGGGCACAGATACGCAGTATTTT
V gene: TRBV6-2/TRBV6-3; D gene: TRBD1; J gene: TRBJ1-6; clone size: few; CDR3 protein: CASRSGGSHNSPHHF; CDR3 DNA: TGTGCCAGCAGGTCAGGGGGCAGCCATAATTCACCCCACCACTTT
V gene: TRBV5-1; D gene: .; J gene: TRBJ2-4; clone size: .; CDR3 protein: CASSAIQGAKNIQYF; CDR3 DNA: TGCGCCAGCAGCGCCATACAGGGCGCCAAAAACATTCAGTACTTC
V gene: TRBV7-3; D gene: TRBD2; J gene: TRBJ2-5; clone size: many; CDR3 protein: CASSSSGGPQETQYF; CDR3 DNA: TGTGCCAGCAGCTCGTCGGGGGGGCCTCAAGAGACCCAGTACTTC
V gene: TRBV7-9; D gene: .; J gene: TRBJ1-1; clone size: .; CDR3 protein: CASSQLPRAEQTEAFF; CDR3 DNA: TGCGCCAGCAGCCAGCTCCCTAGAGCCGAACAAACTGAAGCTTTCTTT
V gene: TRBV14; D gene: TRBD2; J gene: TRBJ2-3; clone size: .; CDR3 protein: CASSQEVLAGADTQYF; CDR3 DNA: TGTGCCAGCAGCCAAGAGGTGCTAGCGGGGGCAGATACGCAGTATTTT
V gene: TRBV20-1; D gene: TRBD1; J gene: TRBJ1-5; clone size: many; CDR3 protein: CSATDPGGGQPQHF; CDR3 DNA: TGCAGTGCTACAGACCCAGGGGGAGGTCAGCCCCAGCATTTT
V gene: TRBV7-9; D gene: TRBD1; J gene: TRBJ2-1; clone size: .; CDR3 protein: CASSLLGTDYNEQFF; CDR3 DNA: TGTGCCAGCAGCTTACTGGGGACAGACTACAATGAGCAGTTCTTC
V gene: TRBV6-1; D gene: .; J gene: TRBJ2-4; clone size: many; CDR3 protein: CASSYDTGNIQYF; CDR3 DNA: TGTGCCAGCAGCTACGACACGGGTAACATTCAGTACTTC
V gene: TRBV20-1; D gene: .; J gene: TRBJ1-1; clone size: .; CDR3 protein: CSSRPPNTEAFF; CDR3 DNA: TGCAGTTCTAGACCACCGAACACTGAAGCTTTCTTT
V gene: TRBV7-2; D gene: .; J gene: TRBJ2-5; clone size: few; CDR3 protein: CASSLGWVRGWGGQETQYF; CDR3 DNA: TGTGCCAGCAGCCTAGGATGGGTACGGGGCTGGGGTGGCCAAGAGACCCAGTACTTC
V gene: TRBV7-2; D gene: .; J gene: TRBJ2-1; clone size: .; CDR3 protein: CASSLASEYNEQFF; CDR3 DNA: TGTGCCAGCAGCTTAGCCAGCGAATACAATGAGCAGTTCTTC
V gene: TRBV24-1; D gene: TRBD1; J gene: TRBJ2-2; clone size: .; CDR3 protein: CATSDFGQGAGGELFF; CDR3 DNA: TGTGCCACCAGTGATTTCGGACAGGGGGCGGGCGGGGAGCTGTTTTTT
V gene: TRBV3-1; D gene: .; J gene: TRBJ1-3; clone size: .; CDR3 protein: CASSRTQDNTIYF; CDR3 DNA: TGTGCCAGCAGCAGGACACAGGACAACACCATATATTTT
V gene: TRBV20-1; D gene: TRBD1; J gene: TRBJ1-1; clone size: .; CDR3 protein: CSAADRGPVLNTEAFF; CDR3 DNA: TGCAGTGCTGCGGACAGGGGGCCTGTGTTGAACACTGAAGCTTTTTTT
V gene: TRBV18; D gene: TRBD1; J gene: TRBJ1-6; clone size: .; CDR3 protein: CASPRGQVLNSPLHF; CDR3 DNA: TGTGCCAGCCCACGAGGACAGGTGCTTAATTCACCCCTCCACTTT
V gene: TRBV27; D gene: .; J gene: TRBJ1-2; clone size: many; CDR3 protein: CASSFGTDYGYTF; CDR3 DNA: TGTGCCAGCAGTTTCGGGACCGACTATGGCTACACCTTC
V gene: TRBV2; D gene: .; J gene: TRBJ1-3; clone size: few; CDR3 protein: CASIGGTPGNTIYF; CDR3 DNA: TGTGCCAGCATAGGGGGGACACCCGGAAACACCATATATTTT
V gene: TRBV11-3; D gene: .; J gene: TRBJ1-1; clone size: once; CDR3 protein: CASSLLGEAFF; CDR3 DNA: TGTGCCAGCAGCTTATTAGGTGAAGCTTTCTTT
V gene: TRBV4-1; D gene: .; J gene: TRBJ2-3; clone size: many; CDR3 protein: CASSQVGDYTDTQYF; CDR3 DNA: TGCGCCAGCAGCCAAGTAGGAGACTACACAGATACGCAGTATTTT
V gene: TRBV6-6; D gene: TRBD2; J gene: TRBJ2-3; clone size: many; CDR3 protein: CASSYLAGEGDTQYF; CDR3 DNA: TGTGCCAGCAGTTACCTGGCGGGGGAGGGAGATACGCAGTATTTT
V gene: TRBV7-9; D gene: .; J gene: TRBJ2-5; clone size: .; CDR3 protein: CASISGLETQYF; CDR3 DNA: TGTGCCAGCATCTCAGGGTTGGAGACCCAGTACTTC
V gene: TRBV20-1; D gene: .; J gene: TRBJ1-2; clone size: .; CDR3 protein: CGADSLAGNYGYTF; CDR3 DNA: TGCGGTGCCGATTCCCTTGCAGGGAACTATGGCTACACCTTC
V gene: TRBV24-1; D gene: .; J gene: TRBJ2-1; clone size: many; CDR3 protein: CATSVATGYNEQFF; CDR3 DNA: TGTGCCACCAGTGTTGCAACGGGTTACAATGAGCAGTTCTTC
V gene: TRBV28; D gene: .; J gene: TRBJ1-5; clone size: many; CDR3 protein: CASIETGFVSNQPQHF; CDR3 DNA: TGTGCCAGCATTGAGACCGGGTTCGTTAGCAATCAGCCCCAGCATTTT
V gene: TRBV6-1; D gene: TRBD1; J gene: TRBJ1-1; clone size: many; CDR3 protein: CASSSPGQDFEAFF; CDR3 DNA: TGTGCCAGCAGTTCACCGGGACAGGATTTTGAAGCTTTCTTT
V gene: TRBV20-1; D gene: TRBD2; J gene: TRBJ2-3; clone size: .; CDR3 protein: CSARSGLAGTTGTQYF; CDR3 DNA: TGCAGTGCTAGGTCGGGTCTAGCGGGTACCACAGGTACGCAGTATTTT
V gene: TRBV20-1; D gene: .; J gene: TRBJ1-2; clone size: .; CDR3 protein: CSARDPSRIYGYTF; CDR3 DNA: TGCAGTGCTAGAGATCCTTCCCGGATCTATGGCTACACCTTC
V gene: TRBV24-1; D gene: .; J gene: TRBJ1-1; clone size: few; CDR3 protein: CATSTPGTEAFF; CDR3 DNA: TGTGCCACCAGTACCCCGGGCACTGAAGCTTTCTTT
V gene: TRBV4-2; D gene: .; J gene: TRBJ2-3; clone size: few; CDR3 protein: CASSQGGGGSDTQYF; CDR3 DNA: TGTGCCAGCAGCCAAGGTGGGGGGGGCTCAGATACGCAGTATTTT
V gene: TRBV6-6; D gene: .; J gene: TRBJ1-5; clone size: .; CDR3 protein: CASSYLGSNQPQHF; CDR3 DNA: TGTGCCAGCAGTTACTTGGGGAGCAATCAGCCCCAGCATTTT
V gene: TRBV4-1; D gene: .; J gene: TRBJ2-2; clone size: .; CDR3 protein: CASSQGSGVGAGELFF; CDR3 DNA: TGCGCCAGCAGCCAGGGTAGTGGAGTGGGCGCCGGGGAGCTGTTTTTT
V gene: TRBV7-2; D gene: .; J gene: TRBJ2-3; clone size: .; CDR3 protein: CASSPGSGGLTDTQYF; CDR3 DNA: TGTGCCAGCAGCCCCGGCTCCGGGGGCCTCACAGATACGCAGTATTTT
V gene: TRBV12-3/TRBV12-4; D gene: TRBD1; J gene: TRBJ1-4; clone size: once; CDR3 protein: CTSRRQGGEKLFF; CDR3 DNA: TGTACCAGCAGGAGACAGGGAGGTGAAAAACTGTTTTTT
V gene: TRBV20-1; D gene: .; J gene: TRBJ1-1; clone size: many; CDR3 protein: CSEREGYGTEAFF; CDR3 DNA: TGCAGTGAGAGGGAGGGGTACGGCACTGAAGCTTTCTTT
V gene: TRBV15; D gene: TRBD2; J gene: TRBJ2-1; clone size: many; CDR3 protein: CATSRGGGSGNEQFF; CDR3 DNA: TGTGCCACCAGCAGGGGCGGGGGGAGCGGCAATGAGCAGTTCTTC
V gene: TRBV29-1; D gene: .; J gene: TRBJ2-1; clone size: few; CDR3 protein: CSVEDPRADEQFF; CDR3 DNA: TGCAGCGTTGAAGACCCCAGGGCCGATGAGCAGTTCTTC
V gene: TRBV29-1; D gene: .; J gene: TRBJ1-1; clone size: .; CDR3 protein: CSVVPRAKNTEAFF; CDR3 DNA: TGCAGCGTTGTGCCCAGGGCGAAGAACACTGAAGCTTTCTTT